This T cell receptor beta chain originates from a study of T-cell reconstitution after alpha-beta-depleted transplantation in children (TCRdb year 2016). For context, the study as a whole: T-cell immune reconstitution after TCRalphabeta/CD19-depleted allogeneic hematopoietic cell transplantation in children was quantitatively tracked in the study by means of TCR repertoire profiling. Broader findings and caveats from the paper: The frequencies of hyperexpanded clones fell over the following months, and after one year, T-cell counts and TCRbeta diversity were mostly attributed to newly produced T cells. The apparently early alphabetaT-cell count recovery about two months after transplant was reportedly dependent on only several hundred rapidly expanded clones derived from non-depleted graft cells. The high TCRbeta diversity at day 60 in some patients was ascribed to recipient T cells and intrathymic progenitors that had survived conditioning.

Receptor amplification or capture employed PCR. The sequencing machine was an Illumina HiSeq 2500. To normalize quantification of the TCRbeta repertoire, the TCR libraries were built with molecular barcoding that relied on unique molecular identifiers. The public reads were reprocessed in TCRdb via fastp at Q25 and MiXCR, keeping in-frame beta chains. Each entry is one CDR3 protein sequence, shown with its most common DNA and genes. This sample comprises about 980,000 distinct CDR3 sequences, about 26% of them detected only once. Clones ranked in the top ten supply 28% of the sample. Regarding this clonotype: What antigen it recognizes has not been identified. Qualities for individual bases were not recorded, and no much larger clone is one base off.

The treatment or condition label for this specimen denotes: allogeneic hematopoietic cell transplantation with graft depleted of TCRalphabeta T cells and CD19 B cells. The transplant recipients were children given TCRalphabeta/CD19-depleted allogeneic hematopoietic cell grafts. The trim is 1 base for V and 4 bases for J, with a gap of 4 bases between the germline ends. The CDR3 covers 12 residues, taking in both the cysteine and the phenylalanine. Here the CDR3 DNA is all that survives: 36 bases in frame from base 1. CDR1 SEHNR and CDR2 FQNEAQ were looked up in the germline V gene (reference sequence).

The source was PBMCs, mostly from graft donor cells, collected 360 days after TCRalphabeta/CD19-depleted stem cell transplant. The chain was built from TRBV7-9 and TRBJ1-2, with no confidently assigned D gene. The TCR sequence derives from a boy under three years old who had a stem cell transplant for SCID, so the T cells may come from the graft donor. The CDR3 protein: CASSLVLYGYTF. The DNA reads TGTGCCAGCAGCTTAGTTCTCTATGGCTACACCTTC. Supplemented by the reference TRBV7-9 and TRBJ1-2 proteins around the CDR3, the complete variable domain is DTGVSQNPRHKITKRGQNVTFRCDPISEHNRLYWYRQTLGQGPEFLTYFQNEAQLEKSRLLSDRFSAERPKGSFSTLEIQRTEQGDSAMYLCASSLVLYGYTFGSGTRLTVV.